This TCR beta chain was sequenced for a study of CD8+CD57+ T cells in acquired aplastic anemia. Sequencing was done on patients that had shown CD8+CD57+ cell expansion by flow cytometry. Every patient presented with severe acquired aplastic anemia. To note about this clonotype: No conserved phenylalanine or tryptophan is present at the end of the CDR3, so a read error is the likely explanation. The DNA is omitted, as the CDR3 cannot be located on it reliably, and the CDR3 follows TCRdb's listing.

The CDR3 has 15 amino acids, counting both end residues. The germline V gene encodes CDR1 SNHLY and CDR2 FYNNEI. The use of genomic DNA as template underpinned the TCR beta VDJ and CDR3 profiling. Using its own MiXCR run on the reads, TCRdb lists one record per CDR3 protein. Among approximately 170,000 distinct CDR3 sequences listed, around half were seen once. The TCR was taken from a human donor with aplastic anemia. This rearrangement joins TRBV2 to TRBJ2-3; the table assigns TRBD1, which was not confirmed against the DNA. The sample consisted of sorted CD4+, CD8+, or CD8+CD57+ T cells (not recorded which) from PBMCs. CDR3 protein: CASSGQGQGAETQYL.